This is a list of T cell receptor beta chains from one sample in a study of tumor-infiltrating lymphocytes in oesophageal squamous cell carcinoma. TCRdb passed the PCR reads through MiXCR, listing each CDR3 protein once. The data contain approximately 11,000 distinct CDR3 sequences, around 58% of them singletons. The sequencing sample was made of esophageal tumor tissue. The receptors originated from a male donor with esophageal squamous cell carcinoma. CDR3s include the opening cysteine and the closing phenylalanine or tryptophan. A D gene is named only where the DNA matches it firmly. Rows may omit the clone size; those that give it use once, few, many or a size class.

cdr3_length: 15; v_call: TRBV7-8; clone_size: NA; j_call: TRBJ2-5; d_call: NA; cdr3_aa: CASSRSGQYQETQYF; cdr3_nt: TGTGCCAGCAGCCGTTCCGGGCAGTACCAAGAGACCCAGTACTTC
cdr3_length: 15; v_call: TRBV6-6; clone_size: NA; j_call: TRBJ2-5; d_call: TRBD2; cdr3_aa: CASSGLAGSYNEQYF; cdr3_nt: TGTGCCAGCAGTGGCTTAGCGGGCTCCTACAATGAGCAGTACTTC
cdr3_length: 16; v_call: TRBV27; clone_size: large; j_call: TRBJ2-1; d_call: TRBD2; cdr3_aa: CASSLTSGALYNEQFF; cdr3_nt: TGTGCCAGCAGTCTCACTAGCGGAGCACTCTACAATGAGCAGTTCTTC
cdr3_length: 17; v_call: TRBV6-1; clone_size: many; j_call: TRBJ2-3; d_call: TRBD1; cdr3_aa: CASSRIKTGNVPDTQYF; cdr3_nt: TGTGCCAGCAGCCGAATTAAGACAGGGAATGTCCCAGATACGCAGTATTTT
cdr3_length: 14; v_call: TRBV11-1; clone_size: NA; j_call: TRBJ2-5; d_call: TRBD1; cdr3_aa: CASSLDRGKETQYF; cdr3_nt: TGTGCCAGCAGCTTGGACAGGGGAAAAGAGACCCAGTACTTC
cdr3_length: 17; v_call: TRBV7-8; clone_size: NA; j_call: TRBJ2-5; d_call: NA; cdr3_aa: CASSLPLRDIRFREQYF; cdr3_nt: TGTGCCAGCAGCTTGCCCCTACGGGACATTAGATTTCGGGAGCAGTACTTC
cdr3_length: 14; v_call: TRBV11-3; clone_size: NA; j_call: TRBJ2-5; d_call: NA; cdr3_aa: CASSLVAGAETQYF; cdr3_nt: TGTGCCAGCAGCTTAGTTGCCGGGGCCGAGACCCAGTACTTC
cdr3_length: 14; v_call: TRBV11-2; clone_size: many; j_call: TRBJ2-2; d_call: TRBD1; cdr3_aa: CASSLTGVTGELFF; cdr3_nt: TGTGCCAGCAGCCTAACAGGGGTCACCGGGGAGCTGTTTTTT
cdr3_length: 15; v_call: TRBV7-8; clone_size: once; j_call: TRBJ2-3; d_call: NA; cdr3_aa: CASSLVTASTDTQYF; cdr3_nt: TGTGCCAGCAGCTTAGTTACAGCTAGCACAGATACGCAGTATTTT
cdr3_length: 14; v_call: TRBV6-6; clone_size: NA; j_call: TRBJ2-6; d_call: NA; cdr3_aa: CASSGAAGANVLTF; cdr3_nt: TGTGCCAGCAGTGGTGCAGCTGGGGCCAACGTCCTGACTTTC
cdr3_length: 14; v_call: TRBV11-2; clone_size: once; j_call: TRBJ2-5; d_call: NA; cdr3_aa: CASSLGVNGETQYF; cdr3_nt: TGTGCCAGCAGCCTAGGGGTAAATGGAGAGACCCAGTACTTC
cdr3_length: 14; v_call: TRBV7-8; clone_size: once; j_call: TRBJ2-5; d_call: NA; cdr3_aa: CASSPPRGSETQYF; cdr3_nt: TGTGCCAGCAGCCCGCCCCGGGGTAGCGAGACCCAGTACTTC
cdr3_length: 13; v_call: TRBV7-8; clone_size: few; j_call: TRBJ2-7; d_call: NA; cdr3_aa: CASSFDDTYEQYF; cdr3_nt: TGTGCCAGCAGCTTCGACGACACCTACGAGCAGTACTTC
cdr3_length: 16; v_call: TRBV6-1; clone_size: once; j_call: TRBJ1-2; d_call: TRBD1; cdr3_aa: CASRTGTGWLDYGYTF; cdr3_nt: TGTGCCAGCAGAACCGGGACAGGGTGGTTGGACTATGGCTACACCTTC
cdr3_length: 12; v_call: TRBV7-8; clone_size: many; j_call: TRBJ2-2; d_call: NA; cdr3_aa: CASSPTIGELFF; cdr3_nt: TGTGCCAGCAGCCCTACGATCGGGGAGCTGTTTTTT
cdr3_length: 15; v_call: TRBV6-5; clone_size: NA; j_call: TRBJ2-1; d_call: TRBD2; cdr3_aa: CASSWLAGGGDEQFF; cdr3_nt: TGTGCCAGCAGTTGGCTAGCGGGAGGCGGTGATGAGCAGTTCTTC
cdr3_length: 12; v_call: TRBV10-1; clone_size: NA; j_call: TRBJ2-6; d_call: TRBD1; cdr3_aa: CASAGQDLVLTF; cdr3_nt: TGCGCCAGCGCTGGACAGGATCTCGTCCTGACTTTC
cdr3_length: 15; v_call: TRBV7-6; clone_size: NA; j_call: TRBJ2-1; d_call: NA; cdr3_aa: CASSFVYGTHNEQFF; cdr3_nt: TGTGCCAGCAGCTTCGTGTACGGGACCCACAATGAGCAGTTCTTC
cdr3_length: 13; v_call: TRBV10-3; clone_size: many; j_call: TRBJ1-1; d_call: TRBD1; cdr3_aa: CAISEAGGTEAFF; cdr3_nt: TGTGCCATCAGTGAGGCAGGGGGAACTGAAGCTTTCTTT
cdr3_length: 13; v_call: TRBV7-2; clone_size: NA; j_call: TRBJ1-1; d_call: TRBD1; cdr3_aa: CAINRGVNTEAFF; cdr3_nt: TGTGCCATCAACAGGGGAGTGAACACTGAAGCTTTCTTT
cdr3_length: 13; v_call: TRBV2; clone_size: NA; j_call: TRBJ2-3; d_call: NA; cdr3_aa: CASRDNEADTQYF; cdr3_nt: TGTGCCAGCAGGGACAACGAGGCGGATACGCAGTATTTT
cdr3_length: 14; v_call: TRBV19; clone_size: many; j_call: TRBJ2-5; d_call: NA; cdr3_aa: CASSIGQGEETQYF; cdr3_nt: TGTGCCAGTAGTATCGGCCAGGGCGAAGAGACCCAGTACTTC